What follows is one T cell receptor (beta chain) and its context. Its antigen remains unidentified. The CDR3 consists of 12 residues. The germline V gene encodes CDR1 LNHNV and CDR2 YYDKDF (reference sequence). With 2 bases removed from V and 4 bases from J, the gap between germline ends came to 3 bases. The assay was immunoSEQ multiplex PCR, and TCRdb's table has in-frame clones only and misses some. The sample includes about 170,000 clones, over 75% of them seen just once. This sample was included in a study of T cell responses to AZD1222 COVID-19 vaccine. Study-wide findings and caveats: A mostly white British donor set with more females was recruited, and clonal diversity was possibly underestimated. Only a handful of individuals given AZD1222 were seropositive at baseline. Distributed over spike, vaccine-associated CD4 TCRs predominated at 160-218 and 743-854.

The chain couples TRBV15 to TRBJ1-5, with D uncertain. The sequence derives from an adult in good health. The specimen was peripheral blood, collected on day 0 of AZD1222 vaccination. This CDR3 reads CATSRQNQPQHF. DNA for the CDR3: TGTGCCACCAGCAGACAGAATCAGCCCCAGCATTTT.